This is a list of T cell receptor beta chains from one sample in a study of blood T cell repertoires in COVID-19. Assay used: immunoSEQ multiplex PCR; TCRdb lists only in-frame clones, some missing. In the table there are 45,000 to 60,000 clones, roughly 84% of which are singletons. Sample: peripheral blood. These receptors all stem from a man aged 80 or over with COVID-19, enrolled during active disease. CDR3s include the opening cysteine and the closing phenylalanine or tryptophan. A D gene is named only where the DNA matches it firmly. Expanded clones are given a class, and other clones once, few, many or no size at all.

V	J	D	size	DNA	CDR3
TRBV9	TRBJ1-2	-	-	TGTGCCAGCAGCGTCAGGGATTATGGCTACACCTTC	CASSVRDYGYTF
TRBV7-3	TRBJ2-1	TRBD2	once	TGTGCCAGCAGCACAAGCGGGGACAATGAGCAGTTCTTC	CASSTSGDNEQFF
TRBV25-1	TRBJ1-6	-	few	TGTGCCAGCAGTCCTCAGACAGGCGGGAATTCACCCCTCCACTTT	CASSPQTGGNSPLHF
TRBV5-4	TRBJ1-1	-	-	TGTGCCAGCAGCTTGAGGACGGGAAACACTGAAGCTTTCTTT	CASSLRTGNTEAFF
TRBV25-1	TRBJ2-3	-	-	TGTGCCAGCACCCGAGGCCCTGGCGGCACAGATACGCAGTATTTT	CASTRGPGGTDTQYF
TRBV5-1	TRBJ1-3	-	once	TGCGCCAGCAGCTTGGTTGAGGGGGGGAACGGAAACACCATATATTTT	CASSLVEGGNGNTIYF
TRBV6-6	TRBJ2-2	-	few	TGTGCCAGCAGTTACCGAATGGCCGCGAACACCGGGGAGCTGTTTTTT	CASSYRMAANTGELFF
TRBV7-8	TRBJ2-5	TRBD2	-	TGTGCCAGCAGCCCCTCCATGGTCTCGATAGGGCTAGCGGGAGAGACCCAGTACTTC	CASSPSMVSIGLAGETQYF
TRBV3-1/TRBV3-2	TRBJ2-5	TRBD2	-	TGTGCCAGCAGCCGAGAGTCATTTAGCGGGGTGCAAGAGACCCAGTACTTC	CASSRESFSGVQETQYF
TRBV5-6	TRBJ1-2	-	-	TGTGCCAGCAGCTTGGAGCAGGGCCTTCGATATGGCTACACCTTC	CASSLEQGLRYGYTF
TRBV7-8	TRBJ2-1	TRBD1	-	TGTGCCAGCAGCTTAAGGGACAGTGGGTTCGATGAGCAGTTCTTC	CASSLRDSGFDEQFF
TRBV2	TRBJ2-2	TRBD1	-	TGTGCCAGCAGTCCTGACAGGGTTGGGACCGGGGAGCTGTTTTTT	CASSPDRVGTGELFF
TRBV5-4	TRBJ1-2	TRBD1	few	TGTGCCAGCAGCTGGGGAATGGACAGGGATGGCTACACCTTC	CASSWGMDRDGYTF
TRBV7-9	TRBJ2-2	TRBD2	once	TGTGCCAGCAGCTTAGGGCTAGCGGGAGCCACCGGGGAGCTGTTTTTT	CASSLGLAGATGELFF
TRBV9	TRBJ1-5	-	-	TGTGCCAGCAGCGTAGCTTGGCAGGCGATCAATCAGCCCCAGCATTTT	CASSVAWQAINQPQHF
TRBV27	TRBJ2-5	TRBD2	-	TGTGCCAGCAGTTTCAGCGGGAATCTGGAGACCCAGTACTTC	CASSFSGNLETQYF
TRBV10-1	TRBJ1-1	-	-	TGCGCCAGCAGTGAGTACAGGATCGGCACTGAAGCTTTCTTT	CASSEYRIGTEAFF
TRBV24-1	TRBJ2-2	TRBD2	once	TGTGCCACCAGTGATAACGGCGGGAGGGTTGCCGGGGAGCTGTTTTTT	CATSDNGGRVAGELFF
TRBV6-6	TRBJ1-2	-	-	TGTGCCAGCAGTTTGCCAGGGGAAAGTGGCTACACCTTC	CASSLPGESGYTF
TRBV19	TRBJ2-1	TRBD1	-	TGTGCCAGTAGTATGGCTCAGGGGGTCTACAATGAGCAGTTCTTC	CASSMAQGVYNEQFF
TRBV10-3	TRBJ1-4	TRBD1	-	TGTGCCATCAGCGCAGGGGGCGATGAAAAACTGTTTTTT	CAISAGGDEKLFF
TRBV14	TRBJ2-1	-	-	TGTGCCAGCAGCACTCAAAGGGGGAATGAGCAGTTCTTC	CASSTQRGNEQFF
TRBV27	TRBJ2-6	TRBD1	-	TGTGCCAGCAGTCCGGGACAGCCTGGGGCCAACGTCCTGACTTTC	CASSPGQPGANVLTF
TRBV2	TRBJ1-6	-	few	TGTGCCAGGAAGGCGCAGGGATCGAATTCACCCCTCCACTTT	CARKAQGSNSPLHF
TRBV4-1	TRBJ1-2	TRBD1	-	TGCGCCAGCAGCCAAGCCGGGACAGGGACGGGCCTGAGCGGCTACACCTTC	CASSQAGTGTGLSGYTF
TRBV28	TRBJ2-5	TRBD2	-	TGTGCCAGCACGAGAAGCGGGGGCCAAGAGACCCAGTACTTC	CASTRSGGQETQYF
TRBV5-1	TRBJ2-7	-	-	TGCGCCAGCAACCAGGGCCCGGGTGTGACCTACGAGCAGTACTTC	CASNQGPGVTYEQYF
TRBV25-1	TRBJ1-1	-	-	TGTGCCAGCGGCTTCGGGGTTAAAGCTTTCTTT	CASGFGVKAFF
TRBV30	TRBJ1-1	-	-	TGTGCCTGGAGTGTACAAGGGGGACCGACCACTGAAGCTTTCTTT	CAWSVQGGPTTEAFF
TRBV7-2	TRBJ2-3	TRBD2	-	TGTGCCAGCAGCCCAACTCTAGCGGGAATGGCAGATACGCAGTATTTT	CASSPTLAGMADTQYF
TRBV10-3	TRBJ2-5	-	few	TGTGCCATCAGTGCCCGCCAAGAGACCCAGTACTTC	CAISARQETQYF
TRBV4-2	TRBJ2-1	TRBD2	-	TGTGCCAGCAGCCGGGGACTAGCGGGGACATTTCGGAGCGAGTACAATGAGCAGTTCTTC	CASSRGLAGTFRSEYNEQFF
TRBV29-1	TRBJ1-1	-	-	TGCAGCGTTGAGGCGGGGGCGGGCACTGAAGCTTTCTTT	CSVEAGAGTEAFF
TRBV4-2	TRBJ1-2	-	-	TGTGCCAGCAGCCCCGGGGGGTCCAGGGTTGCCGGCTATGGCTACACCTTC	CASSPGGSRVAGYGYTF
TRBV4-3	TRBJ2-2	TRBD2	-	TGCGCCAGCAGCCCACGGACTAGCGGGGGCCGCGGGGAGCTGTTTTTT	CASSPRTSGGRGELFF
TRBV7-9	TRBJ1-2	-	-	TGTGCCACCCTCCTAGGGGGACAATCCAACTATGGCTACACCTTC	CATLLGGQSNYGYTF
TRBV5-8	TRBJ1-1	-	-	TGTGCCAGCAGCTTGGGAACAAACACTGAAGCTTTCTTT	CASSLGTNTEAFF
TRBV30	TRBJ1-2	-	-	TGTGCCTCAAGCCCCGACAGGTACACCACCGGCTACACCTTC	CASSPDRYTTGYTF
TRBV3-1/TRBV3-2	TRBJ1-3	-	-	TGTGCCAGCAGCCAAGATCCGGGGGGCATTTCTGGAAACACCATATATTTT	CASSQDPGGISGNTIYF
TRBV5-1	TRBJ1-2	-	few	TGCGCCAGCAGCTTGATTCCGGACAGCTATGGCTACACCTTC	CASSLIPDSYGYTF
TRBV5-5	TRBJ1-4	TRBD1	once	TGTGCCAGCAGCTTATCCGGGACAGAGTATGAAAAACTGTTTTTT	CASSLSGTEYEKLFF
TRBV4-3	TRBJ2-7	TRBD1	-	TGCGCCAGCAGCCAAGATAGAACAGGGGGCACCTACGAGCAGTACTTC	CASSQDRTGGTYEQYF
TRBV5-1	TRBJ1-1	-	-	TGCGCCAGCAGCCCGGGACAGAACACTGAAGCTTTCTTT	CASSPGQNTEAFF
TRBV28	TRBJ1-1	-	-	TGTGCCAGCAGCACAGGGTACACTGAAGCTTTCTTT	CASSTGYTEAFF
TRBV19	TRBJ2-7	-	-	TGTGCCAGTAGTCCCCCGCGACAGGCTCCTTCCTACGAGCAGTACTTC	CASSPPRQAPSYEQYF
TRBV19	TRBJ1-5	-	-	TGTGCCAGTAGTATCCAGATCCAGGGGTTGAATCAGCCCCAGCATTTT	CASSIQIQGLNQPQHF
TRBV6-5	TRBJ1-5	-	-	TGTGCCAGCACCCTGACAGAGAATCAGCCCCAGCATTTT	CASTLTENQPQHF
TRBV30	TRBJ2-5	-	few	TGTGCCTGGAACAGGAACCAAGAGACCCAGTACTTC	CAWNRNQETQYF